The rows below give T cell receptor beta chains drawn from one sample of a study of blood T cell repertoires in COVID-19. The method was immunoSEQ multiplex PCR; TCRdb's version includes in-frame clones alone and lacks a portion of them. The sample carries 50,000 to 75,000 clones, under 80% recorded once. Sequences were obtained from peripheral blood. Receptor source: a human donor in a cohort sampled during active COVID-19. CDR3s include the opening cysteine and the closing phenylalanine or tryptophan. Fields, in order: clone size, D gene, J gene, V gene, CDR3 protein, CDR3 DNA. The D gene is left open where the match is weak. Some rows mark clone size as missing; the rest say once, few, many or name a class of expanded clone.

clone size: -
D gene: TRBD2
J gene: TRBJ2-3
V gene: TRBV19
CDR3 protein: CASGTSGGVAQYF
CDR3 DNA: TGTGCCAGCGGGACTAGCGGGGGGGTGGCGCAGTATTTT

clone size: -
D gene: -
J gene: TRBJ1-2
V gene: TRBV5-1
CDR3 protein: CASSIDRGNYGYTF
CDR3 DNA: TGCGCCAGCAGTATAGACCGGGGAAACTATGGCTACACCTTC

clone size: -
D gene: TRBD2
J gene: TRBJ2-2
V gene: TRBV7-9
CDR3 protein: CASSFSGGASTGELFF
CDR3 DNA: TGTGCCAGCAGCTTCTCCGGGGGGGCCTCCACCGGGGAGCTGTTTTTT

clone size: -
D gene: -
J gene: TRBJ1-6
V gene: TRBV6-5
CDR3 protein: CASRDRTGSPLHF
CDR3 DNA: TGTGCCAGCAGAGACAGGACGGGGTCACCCCTCCACTTT

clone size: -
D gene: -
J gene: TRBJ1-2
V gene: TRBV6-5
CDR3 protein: CVTGGQGNGYTF
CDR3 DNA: TGTGTCACAGGTGGGCAGGGGAATGGCTACACCTTC

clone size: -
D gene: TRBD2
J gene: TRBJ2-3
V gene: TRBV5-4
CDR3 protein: CASSRLAGGRGTDTQYF
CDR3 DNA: TGTGCCAGCAGCCGACTAGCGGGGGGGCGTGGCACAGATACGCAGTATTTT

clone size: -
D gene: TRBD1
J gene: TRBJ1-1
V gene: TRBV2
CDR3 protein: CASSRRQGHTEAFF
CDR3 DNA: TGTGCCAGCAGTAGGAGACAGGGTCACACTGAAGCTTTCTTT

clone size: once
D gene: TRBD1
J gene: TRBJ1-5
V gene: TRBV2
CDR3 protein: CASRGQSNQPQHF
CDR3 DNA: TGTGCCAGCAGGGGACAGAGCAATCAGCCCCAGCATTTT

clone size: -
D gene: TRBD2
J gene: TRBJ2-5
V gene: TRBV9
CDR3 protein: CASSLHPGLAGKYQETQYF
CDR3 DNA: TGTGCCAGCTCACTTCACCCGGGACTAGCGGGTAAGTACCAAGAGACCCAGTACTTC

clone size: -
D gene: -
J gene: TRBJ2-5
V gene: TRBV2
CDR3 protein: CASSARDNPQETQYF
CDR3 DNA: TGTGCCAGCAGTGCCCGGGACAACCCTCAAGAGACCCAGTACTTC

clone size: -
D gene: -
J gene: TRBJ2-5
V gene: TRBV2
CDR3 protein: CASSLFLQETQYF
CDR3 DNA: TGTGCCAGCAGCCTCTTTTTACAAGAGACCCAGTACTTC

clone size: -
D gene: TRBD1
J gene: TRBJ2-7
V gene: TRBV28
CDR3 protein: CASRTGGGSYEQYF
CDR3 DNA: TGTGCCAGCAGAACAGGGGGCGGCTCCTACGAGCAGTACTTC

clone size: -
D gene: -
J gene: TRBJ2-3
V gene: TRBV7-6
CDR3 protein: CASSPNEDTQYF
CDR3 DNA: TGTGCCAGCAGCCCGAATGAGGATACGCAGTATTTT

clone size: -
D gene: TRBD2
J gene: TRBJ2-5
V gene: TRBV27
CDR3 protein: CASVPGGGIETQYF
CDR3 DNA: TGTGCCAGCGTACCTGGGGGGGGAATTGAGACCCAGTACTTC

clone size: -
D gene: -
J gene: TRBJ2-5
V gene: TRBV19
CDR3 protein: CASRDPGGQETQYF
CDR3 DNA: TGTGCCAGTAGAGACCCCGGGGGACAAGAGACCCAGTACTTC

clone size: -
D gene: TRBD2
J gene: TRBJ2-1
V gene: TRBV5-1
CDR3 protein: CASSPLAGGYNEQFF
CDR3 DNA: TGCGCCAGCAGCCCCCTAGCGGGGGGCTACAATGAGCAGTTCTTC

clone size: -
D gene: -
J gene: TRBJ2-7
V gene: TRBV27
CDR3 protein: CASRQISGTYLYEQYF
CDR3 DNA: TGTGCCAGCAGACAGATTTCCGGGACATACCTCTACGAGCAGTACTTC

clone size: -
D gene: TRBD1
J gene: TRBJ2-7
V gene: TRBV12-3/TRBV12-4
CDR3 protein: CASSGGQGREQYF
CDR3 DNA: TGTGCCAGCAGTGGGGGACAGGGGCGGGAGCAGTACTTC

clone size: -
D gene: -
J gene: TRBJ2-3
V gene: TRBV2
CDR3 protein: CASSGDFRTDTQYF
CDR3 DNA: TGTGCCAGCAGTGGGGACTTCCGGACAGATACGCAGTATTTT

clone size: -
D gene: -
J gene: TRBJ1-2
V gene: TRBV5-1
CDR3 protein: CASSLGGSSNYGYTF
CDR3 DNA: TGCGCCAGCAGCTTGGGGGGCAGCTCTAACTATGGCTACACCTTC

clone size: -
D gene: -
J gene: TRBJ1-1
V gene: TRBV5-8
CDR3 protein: CASSLETANTEAFF
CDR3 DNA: TGTGCCAGCAGCTTGGAAACAGCGAACACTGAAGCTTTCTTT

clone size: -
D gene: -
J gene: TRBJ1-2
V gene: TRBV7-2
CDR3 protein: CASSLEIDSHYGYTF
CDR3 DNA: TGTGCCAGCAGCTTAGAAATAGACAGCCACTATGGCTACACCTTC

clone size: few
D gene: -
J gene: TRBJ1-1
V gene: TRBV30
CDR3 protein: CAWSVRGVRDTEAFF
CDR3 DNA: TGTGCCTGGAGTGTACGGGGGGTGAGAGACACTGAAGCTTTCTTT

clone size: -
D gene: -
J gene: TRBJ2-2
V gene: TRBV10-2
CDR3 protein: CASSISDTGELFF
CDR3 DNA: TGCGCCAGCAGTATCTCCGACACCGGGGAGCTGTTTTTT

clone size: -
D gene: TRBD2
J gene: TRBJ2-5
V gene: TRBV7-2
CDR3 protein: CASSSGLAGGQETQYF
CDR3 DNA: TGTGCCAGCAGCTCGGGACTAGCGGGGGGGCAAGAGACCCAGTACTTC

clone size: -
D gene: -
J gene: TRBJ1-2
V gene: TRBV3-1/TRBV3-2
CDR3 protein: CASSQGTVDGYGYTF
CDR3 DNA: TGTGCCAGCAGCCAAGGTACGGTAGATGGCTATGGCTACACCTTC

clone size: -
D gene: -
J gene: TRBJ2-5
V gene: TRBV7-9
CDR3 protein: CASSSRRDPTRSETQYF
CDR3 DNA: TGTGCCAGCAGCTCGAGGCGGGATCCGACTAGGTCAGAGACCCAGTACTTC

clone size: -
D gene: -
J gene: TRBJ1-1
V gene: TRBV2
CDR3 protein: CASSASHREGTEAFF
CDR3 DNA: TGTGCCAGCAGTGCATCGCACAGGGAAGGGACTGAAGCTTTCTTT

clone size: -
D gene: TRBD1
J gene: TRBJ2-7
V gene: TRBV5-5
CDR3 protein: CASSIQGFPYEQYF
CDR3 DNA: TGTGCCAGCAGCATACAGGGGTTCCCCTACGAGCAGTACTTC

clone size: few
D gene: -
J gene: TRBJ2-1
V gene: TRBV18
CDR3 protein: CASSLDKSYNEQFF
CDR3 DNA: TGTGCCAGCTCCTTGGACAAATCCTACAATGAGCAGTTCTTC

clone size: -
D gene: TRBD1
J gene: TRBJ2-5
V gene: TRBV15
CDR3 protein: CATSKTGKETQYF
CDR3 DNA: TGTGCCACCAGCAAGACAGGGAAAGAGACCCAGTACTTC

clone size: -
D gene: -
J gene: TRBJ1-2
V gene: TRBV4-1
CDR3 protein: CASSQVFSGGYGYTF
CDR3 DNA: TGCGCCAGCAGCCAAGTATTCTCCGGCGGATATGGCTACACCTTC

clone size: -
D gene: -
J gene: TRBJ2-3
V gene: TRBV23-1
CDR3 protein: CASSLYKRAPPLGAQYF
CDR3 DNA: TGCGCCAGCAGTCTCTACAAGCGGGCCCCCCCCCTTGGAGCGCAGTATTTT

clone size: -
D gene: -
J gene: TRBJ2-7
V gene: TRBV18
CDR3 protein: CASSEGRVREQYF
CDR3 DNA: TGTGCCAGCTCTGAAGGCAGGGTGAGAGAGCAGTACTTC

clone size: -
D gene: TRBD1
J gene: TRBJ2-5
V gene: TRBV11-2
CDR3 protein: CASSLNLGGETQYF
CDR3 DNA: TGTGCCAGCAGCCTAAATCTAGGGGGCGAGACCCAGTACTTC

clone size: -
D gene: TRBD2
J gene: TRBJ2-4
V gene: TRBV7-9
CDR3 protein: CASSPPTSGVYIQYF
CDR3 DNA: TGTGCCAGCAGCCCTCCCACTAGCGGGGTTTACATTCAGTACTTC

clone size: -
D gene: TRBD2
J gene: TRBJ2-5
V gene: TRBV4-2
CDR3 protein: CASSQNSGAGRETQYF
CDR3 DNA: TGTGCCAGCAGCCAGAATAGCGGGGCAGGCCGGGAGACCCAGTACTTC

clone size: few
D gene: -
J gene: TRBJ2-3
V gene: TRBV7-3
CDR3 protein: CASSLSGGRTDTQYF
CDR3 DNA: TGTGCCAGCAGCTTATCAGGGGGGAGGACAGATACGCAGTATTTT

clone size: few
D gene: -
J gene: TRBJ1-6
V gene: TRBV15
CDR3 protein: CATSRDQGYNSPLHF
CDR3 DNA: TGTGCCACCAGCAGAGACCAGGGGTACAATTCACCCCTCCACTTT

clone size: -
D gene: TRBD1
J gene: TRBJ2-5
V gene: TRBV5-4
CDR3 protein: CASSAIGQGARETQYF
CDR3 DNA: TGTGCCAGCAGCGCAATCGGACAGGGGGCACGGGAGACCCAGTACTTC

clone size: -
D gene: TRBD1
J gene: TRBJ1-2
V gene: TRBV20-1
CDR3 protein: CSASLEGAGGYTF
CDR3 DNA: TGCAGTGCTAGTCTGGAGGGGGCAGGGGGCTACACCTTC

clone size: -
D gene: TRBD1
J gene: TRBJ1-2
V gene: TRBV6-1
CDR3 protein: CASSEADRGTYGYTF
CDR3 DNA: TGTGCCAGCAGTGAAGCGGACAGGGGGACCTATGGCTACACCTTC

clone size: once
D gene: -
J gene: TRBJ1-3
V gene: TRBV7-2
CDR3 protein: CASSPDSRKGNTIYF
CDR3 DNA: TGTGCCAGCAGCCCAGACAGTAGAAAGGGAAACACCATATATTTT

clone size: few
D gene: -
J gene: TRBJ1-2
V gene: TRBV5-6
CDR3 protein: CASSTAHYSYGYTF
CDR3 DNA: TGTGCCAGCAGCACGGCACACTACTCCTATGGCTACACCTTC

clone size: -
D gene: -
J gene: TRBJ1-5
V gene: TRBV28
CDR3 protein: CASSLRQGNQPQHF
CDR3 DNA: TGTGCCAGCAGTCTACGTCAGGGCAATCAGCCCCAGCATTTT

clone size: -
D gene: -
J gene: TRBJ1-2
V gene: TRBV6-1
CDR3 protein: CASSESGVGGYTF
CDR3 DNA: TGTGCCAGCAGTGAATCAGGGGTTGGCGGCTACACCTTC

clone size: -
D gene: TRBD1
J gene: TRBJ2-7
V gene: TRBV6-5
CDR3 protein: CASRLDRVRYEQYF
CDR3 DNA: TGTGCCAGCAGGCTCGACAGGGTCCGGTACGAGCAGTACTTC

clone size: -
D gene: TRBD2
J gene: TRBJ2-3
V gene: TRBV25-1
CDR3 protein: CASRPGRGGHYTQYF
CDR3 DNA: TGTGCCAGCCGGCCGGGGCGGGGGGGCCATTATACGCAGTATTTT

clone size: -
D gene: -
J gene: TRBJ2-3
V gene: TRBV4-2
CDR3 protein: CASSQDVFTDTQYF
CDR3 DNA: TGTGCCAGCAGCCAAGATGTCTTCACAGATACGCAGTATTTT

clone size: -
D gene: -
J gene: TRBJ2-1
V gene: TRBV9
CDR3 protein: CASTSSVGNNEQFF
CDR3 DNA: TGTGCCAGCACGTCTAGCGTAGGCAACAATGAGCAGTTCTTC

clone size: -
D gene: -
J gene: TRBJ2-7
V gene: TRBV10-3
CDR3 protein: CAISDSGQAGEQYF
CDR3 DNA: TGTGCCATCAGTGACTCTGGACAGGCGGGGGAGCAGTACTTC

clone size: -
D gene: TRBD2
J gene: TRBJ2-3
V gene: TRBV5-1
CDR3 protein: CASSGSLAGGTDTQYF
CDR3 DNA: TGCGCCAGCAGCGGATCGCTGGCGGGGGGCACAGATACGCAGTATTTT

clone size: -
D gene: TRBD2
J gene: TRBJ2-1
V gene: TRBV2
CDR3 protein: CASSEASGPGLVTEQFF
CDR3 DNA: TGTGCCAGCAGTGAAGCGAGCGGGCCGGGACTAGTCACTGAGCAGTTCTTC

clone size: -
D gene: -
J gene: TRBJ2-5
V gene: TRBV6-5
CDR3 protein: CASRRLGQETQYF
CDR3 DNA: TGTGCCAGCCGCCGACTAGGACAAGAGACCCAGTACTTC